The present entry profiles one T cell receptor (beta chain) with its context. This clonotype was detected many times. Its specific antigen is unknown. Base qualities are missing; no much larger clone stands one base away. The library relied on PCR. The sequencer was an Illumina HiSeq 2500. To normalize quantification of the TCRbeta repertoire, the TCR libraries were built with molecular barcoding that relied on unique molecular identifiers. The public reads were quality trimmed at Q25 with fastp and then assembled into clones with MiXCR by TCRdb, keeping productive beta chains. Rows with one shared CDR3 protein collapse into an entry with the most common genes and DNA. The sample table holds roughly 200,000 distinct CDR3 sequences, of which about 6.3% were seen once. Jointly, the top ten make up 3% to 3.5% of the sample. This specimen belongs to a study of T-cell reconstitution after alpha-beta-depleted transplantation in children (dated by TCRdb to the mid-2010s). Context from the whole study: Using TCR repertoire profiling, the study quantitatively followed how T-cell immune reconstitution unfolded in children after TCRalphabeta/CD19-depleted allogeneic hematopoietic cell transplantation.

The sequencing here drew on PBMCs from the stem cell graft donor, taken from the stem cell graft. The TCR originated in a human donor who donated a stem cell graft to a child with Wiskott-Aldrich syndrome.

The CDR3 region: CSAHQQDFPGTDTQYF. The DNA sequence is TGCAGTGCACACCAACAGGACTTCCCGGGCACAGATACGCAGTATTTT. Here the chain combines TRBV20-1 and TRBJ2-3; the D segment may tentatively be TRBD1 or TRBD2, each giving 5 matched bases. Its CDR3 holds 16 amino acids, cysteine through phenylalanine. Only CDR3 DNA remains: 48 bases, in frame from the first base. Relative to germline, V is 6 bases shorter and J is 1 base shorter, with 20 bases between their ends. In the germline V gene (reference sequence), CDR1 corresponds to DFQATT and CDR2 to SNEGSKA.